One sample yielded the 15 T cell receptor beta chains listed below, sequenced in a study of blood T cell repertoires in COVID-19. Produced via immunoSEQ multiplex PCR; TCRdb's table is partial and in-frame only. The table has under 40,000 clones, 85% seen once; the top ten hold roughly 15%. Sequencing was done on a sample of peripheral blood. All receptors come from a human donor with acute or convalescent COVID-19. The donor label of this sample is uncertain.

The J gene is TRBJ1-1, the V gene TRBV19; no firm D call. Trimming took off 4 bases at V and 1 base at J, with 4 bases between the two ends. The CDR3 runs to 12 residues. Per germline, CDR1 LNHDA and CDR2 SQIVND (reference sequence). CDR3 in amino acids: CASSTWNTEAFF. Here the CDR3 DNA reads TGTGCCAGTAGTACTTGGAACACTGAAGCTTTCTTT.

CDR3 nucleotide sequence: TGTGCCAGCAGCTTGTTCCGGGACAGTTCAGCAACTAATGAAAAACTGTTTTTT. Protein product: CASSLFRDSSATNEKLFF. V usage is TRBV5-6 and J usage is TRBJ1-4; 7 nucleotides match TRBD1. The V gene end was trimmed by 1 base and the J gene end by 0 bases; junction bases not matched to a gene: 9. This CDR3 contains 18 residues. Germline loops: CDR1 SGHDT, CDR2 YYEEEE.

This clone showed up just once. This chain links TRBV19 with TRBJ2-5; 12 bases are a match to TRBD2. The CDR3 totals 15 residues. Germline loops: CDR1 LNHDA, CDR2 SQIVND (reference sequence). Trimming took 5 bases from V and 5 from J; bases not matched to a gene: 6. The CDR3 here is CASSAGLAGWETQYF. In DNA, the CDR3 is TGTGCCAGTAGTGCTGGACTAGCGGGATGGGAGACCCAGTACTTC.

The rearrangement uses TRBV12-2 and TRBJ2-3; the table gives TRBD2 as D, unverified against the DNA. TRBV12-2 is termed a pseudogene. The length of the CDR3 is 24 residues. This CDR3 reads CASQRAPLQHPSQPREAGTDTQYF. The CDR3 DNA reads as TGTGCAAGTCAACGCGCCCCCCTCCAACATCCTTCGCAGCCCCGGGAGGCGGGCACAGATACGCAGTATTTT.

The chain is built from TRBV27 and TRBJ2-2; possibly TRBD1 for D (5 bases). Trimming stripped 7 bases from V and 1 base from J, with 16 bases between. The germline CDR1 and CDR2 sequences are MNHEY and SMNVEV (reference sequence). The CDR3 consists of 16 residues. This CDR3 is CASNPGPSWNTGELFF. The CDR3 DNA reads TGTGCCAGCAATCCAGGGCCCTCGTGGAACACCGGGGAGCTGTTTTTT.

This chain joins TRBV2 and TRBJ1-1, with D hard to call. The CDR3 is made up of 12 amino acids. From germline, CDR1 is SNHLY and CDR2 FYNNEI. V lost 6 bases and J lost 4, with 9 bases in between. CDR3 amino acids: CASRAEATEAFF. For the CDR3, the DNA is TGTGCCAGCAGAGCTGAGGCCACTGAAGCTTTCTTT.

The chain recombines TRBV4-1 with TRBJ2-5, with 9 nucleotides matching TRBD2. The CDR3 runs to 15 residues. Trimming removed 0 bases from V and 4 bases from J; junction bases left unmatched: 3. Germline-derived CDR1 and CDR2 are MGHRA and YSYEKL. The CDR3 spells CASSQEELAGETQYF. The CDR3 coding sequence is TGCGCCAGCAGCCAAGAAGAACTAGCGGGAGAGACCCAGTACTTC.

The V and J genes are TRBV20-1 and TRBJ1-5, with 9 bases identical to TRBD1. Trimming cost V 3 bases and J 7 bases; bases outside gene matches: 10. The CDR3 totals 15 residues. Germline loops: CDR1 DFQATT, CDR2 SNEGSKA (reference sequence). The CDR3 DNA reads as TGCAGTGCTAGTACGGGACAGGGAACGGGGCAGCCCCAGCATTTT. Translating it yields CSASTGQGTGQPQHF.

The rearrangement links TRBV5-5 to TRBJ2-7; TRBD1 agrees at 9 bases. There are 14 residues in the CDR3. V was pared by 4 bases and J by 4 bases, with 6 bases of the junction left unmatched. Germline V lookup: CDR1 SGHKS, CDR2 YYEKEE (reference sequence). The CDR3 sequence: CASSTGDRDYEQYF. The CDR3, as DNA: TGTGCCAGCAGCACCGGGGACAGGGATTACGAGCAGTACTTC.

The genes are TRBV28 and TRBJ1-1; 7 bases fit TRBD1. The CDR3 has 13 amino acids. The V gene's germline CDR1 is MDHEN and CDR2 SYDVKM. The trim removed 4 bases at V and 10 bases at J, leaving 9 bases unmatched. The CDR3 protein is CASSSGGAGGAFF. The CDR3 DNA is TGTGCCAGCAGTTCGGGAGGGGCAGGGGGAGCTTTCTTT.

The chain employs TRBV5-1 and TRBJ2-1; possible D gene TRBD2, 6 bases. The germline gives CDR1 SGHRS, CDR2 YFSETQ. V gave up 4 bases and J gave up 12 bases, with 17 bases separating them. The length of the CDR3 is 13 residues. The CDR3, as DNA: TGCGCCAGCAGCCCTGGAGGGCCCGAGGGGCAGTTCTTC. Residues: CASSPGGPEGQFF.

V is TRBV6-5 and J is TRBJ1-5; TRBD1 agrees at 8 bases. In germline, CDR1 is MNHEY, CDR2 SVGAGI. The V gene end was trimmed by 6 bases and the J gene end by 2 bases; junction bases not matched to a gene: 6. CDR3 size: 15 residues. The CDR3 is CASSAPGQGNQPQHF. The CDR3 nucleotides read TGTGCCAGCAGCGCCCCGGGACAGGGCAATCAGCCCCAGCATTTT.

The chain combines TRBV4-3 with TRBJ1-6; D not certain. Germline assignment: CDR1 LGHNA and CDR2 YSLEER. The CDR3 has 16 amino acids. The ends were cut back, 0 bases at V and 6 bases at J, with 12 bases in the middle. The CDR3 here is CASSQDSVPTNSPLHF. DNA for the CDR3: TGCGCCAGCAGCCAAGATTCGGTCCCAACTAATTCACCCCTCCACTTT.

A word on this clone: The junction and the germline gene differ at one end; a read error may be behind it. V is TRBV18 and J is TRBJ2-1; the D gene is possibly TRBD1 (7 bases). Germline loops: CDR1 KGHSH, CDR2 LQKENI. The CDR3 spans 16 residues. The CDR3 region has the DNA TGTGCCAGCTCGCCACGACAGGGAGGAAGTTCCAATGAGCAGTTCTTC. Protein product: CASSPRQGGSSNEQFF. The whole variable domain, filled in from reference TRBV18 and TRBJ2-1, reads NAGVMQNPRHLVRRRGQEARLRCSPMKGHSHVYWYRQLPEEGLKFMVYLQKENIIDESGMPKERFSAEFPKEGPSILRIQQVVRGDSAAYFCASSPRQGGSSNEQFFGPGTRLTVL.

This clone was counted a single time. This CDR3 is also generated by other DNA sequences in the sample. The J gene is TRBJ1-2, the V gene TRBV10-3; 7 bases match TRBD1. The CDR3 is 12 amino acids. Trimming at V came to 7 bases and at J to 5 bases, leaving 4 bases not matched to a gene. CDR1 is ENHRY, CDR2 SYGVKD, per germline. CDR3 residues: CAIKGTAYGYTF. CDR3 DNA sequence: TGTGCCATCAAGGGGACAGCTTATGGCTACACCTTC.